This T cell receptor (beta chain) was sequenced in a study of blood T cell repertoires in COVID-19. Looking at the study overall: The United States, Italy and Spain were the sources of the acute and convalescent COVID-19 samples.

Original handling: Scientists estimated how many nucleated cells there were by amplifying reference gene primers. Clones were sequenced by immunoSEQ multiplex PCR, and TCRdb holds only the in-frame ones, with some missing. The V and J calls and clone size come from that table; D and trimming were worked out from the DNA. The table has 130,000 to 150,000 clones, over 80% seen once. V trimming: 1 base; J trimming: 3 bases; junction bases outside the gene matches: 8. The CDR3 extends over 18 amino acids. Germline CDR1 KGHDR, CDR2 SFDVKD. Sequenced: peripheral blood. The rearrangement joins TRBV24-1 to TRBJ2-1; 10 positions match TRBD1. This TCR came from a woman aged 45-65 years with acute or convalescent COVID-19. The DNA of the CDR3 is TGTGCCACCAGTGATTTTGACCCCGGGACAGGGGTCTACAATGAGCAGTTCTTC. Protein: CATSDFDPGTGVYNEQFF.